Each of the 29 T cell receptor beta chains below was sequenced from the same sample in a study of T cells after yellow fever vaccination. TCRdb reprocessed the 5' RACE reads with MiXCR, giving one entry per CDR3 protein. This sample has hundreds of thousands of distinct CDR3 sequences, with 9% to 15% found just once. Material: PBMCs, obtained on the day of the yellow fever booster vaccination. The receptor set was obtained from a man under 40 who received the YFV17D yellow fever vaccine.

This clonotype was observed a few times. The rearrangement uses TRBV9 and TRBJ2-1, with D possibly being TRBD2 (6 bases). CDR3 length: 15 amino acids. Germline loops: CDR1 SGDLS, CDR2 YYNGEE. V lost 2 bases and J 1 base, leaving 10 bases between the germline ends. The CDR3 sequence: CASSVSGASYNEQFF. The CDR3, as DNA: TGTGCCAGCAGCGTTAGCGGAGCGTCCTACAATGAGCAGTTCTTC.

This clonotype was picked up a small number of times. The chain links TRBV28 to TRBJ2-2; possible D gene TRBD2, 6 bases. CDR3 size: 12 residues. V lost 4 bases and J lost 10, with 10 bases in between. The germline gives CDR1 MDHEN, CDR2 SYDVKM. The CDR3 nucleotides are TGTGCCAGCAGTTCTAGCGCGGTGGAGCTGTTTTTT. It yields the protein CASSSSAVELFF.

Only a few counts were recorded for this clonotype. CDR3 bases: TGTGCCACCACCCAGATGGGACAGGGAAACCACGAGCAGTACTTC. This gives the protein CATTQMGQGNHEQYF. This chain links TRBV15 with TRBJ2-7, with 9 bases lining up with TRBD1. J lost 5 bases, V lost 7 bases, and 12 bases had no gene match. The CDR3 has 15 residues. Germline CDR1 and CDR2: LNHNV and YYDKDF (reference sequence).

This clonotype was observed many times. The V call is TRBV12-3 or TRBV12-4, the J call TRBJ1-1; D perhaps matches TRBD1 (6 bases). The CDR3 loop spans 17 amino acids. V was clipped by 0 bases and J by 4 bases, with 18 bases between them. The CDR3 here is CASSLAYRAPTLTEAFF. The CDR3 DNA is TGTGCCAGCAGTTTAGCGTACAGGGCACCGACCCTCACTGAAGCTTTCTTT.

The rearrangement joins TRBV20-1 to TRBJ2-7, with 10 bases matching TRBD2. CDR1 and CDR2 from the germline V gene are DFQATT and SNEGSKA (reference sequence). V gave up 3 bases and J gave up 2 bases; unmatched junction bases: 4. This CDR3 comprises 14 residues. In DNA form, the CDR3 reads TGCAGTGCTAGGACTAGCGGGTATGCCTACGAGCAGTACTTC. This codes for CSARTSGYAYEQYF.

The gene calls are TRBV18 and TRBJ2-1; D unresolved. V was cut by 3 bases and J by 7 bases, with 13 bases left in between. CDR3 length equals 14 residues. The germline CDR1 and CDR2 sequences are KGHSH and LQKENI. The CDR3 here is CASSPRRVRNEQFF. In DNA form, the CDR3 reads TGTGCCAGCTCACCCCGGAGAGTTCGGAATGAGCAGTTCTTC.

This clonotype showed up just a few times. V is TRBV7-2 and J is TRBJ2-6; D is unresolved. This CDR3 region has 14 residues. Trimming removed 6 bases from V and 4 bases from J, with 10 bases in between. Germline V gene sequence: CDR1 SGHTA, CDR2 FQGNSA. CDR3 loop: CASSRDLGANVLTF. In DNA, the CDR3 is TGTGCCAGCAGTAGGGATCTGGGGGCCAACGTCCTGACTTTC.

The rearrangement links TRBV7-8 to TRBJ2-3; D may be TRBD1 (5 bases). V was pared by 3 bases and J by 2 bases, with 15 bases between. CDR3 size: 16 residues. Germline loops: CDR1 SGHVS, CDR2 FQNEAQ. The CDR3 nucleotides read TGTGCCAGCAGCTTTCAGGAGACAGCTTTCACAGATACGCAGTATTTT. Translated: CASSFQETAFTDTQYF.

V and J are TRBV7-9 and TRBJ2-1, with 7 bases fitting TRBD2. V dropped 4 bases and J dropped 10; count of bases not matched to a gene: 4. Germline loops: CDR1 SEHNR, CDR2 FQNEAQ (reference sequence). CDR3 length equals 12 residues. In DNA, the CDR3 is TGTGCCAGCAGCTCGATACTAGCGGAGCAGTTCTTC. Translated: CASSSILAEQFF.

This clonotype was seen a handful of times. V gene TRBV20-1 combines with J gene TRBJ2-1; D is undetermined. The CDR3 sequence is 14 residues long. The V end was cut by 2 bases, the J end by 12 bases, with 20 bases between. Germline assignment: CDR1 DFQATT and CDR2 SNEGSKA (reference sequence). This CDR3 is CSARLNDVSPRQFF. The DNA for the CDR3 is TGCAGTGCTAGACTAAACGACGTATCTCCCAGGCAGTTCTTC.

This clonotype was recorded a few times. The rearrangement joins TRBV19 to TRBJ2-5; TRBD2 matches 7 bases. The CDR3 covers 15 residues. The V and J ends lost 3 bases and 2 bases, in that order; junction bases with no gene match: 6. The germline V gene has CDR1 LNHDA and CDR2 SQIVND (reference sequence). CDR3: CASSMRPAGQETQYF. In nucleotides, the CDR3 is TGTGCCAGTAGTATGAGGCCAGCGGGGCAAGAGACCCAGTACTTC.

The chain has TRBV6-2 or TRBV6-3 and TRBJ2-4, with D possibly matching TRBD2 (6 bases). The CDR3 loop spans 17 amino acids. Per germline, CDR1 MNHEY and CDR2 SVGEGT. Trimming left V 5 bases short and J 0 bases short, with 17 bases between. For the CDR3, the DNA is TGTGCCAGCAGTACCCCGACGCGGGATTTAGCCAAAAACATTCAGTACTTC. It is translated as CASSTPTRDLAKNIQYF.

In this sample, this clonotype turned up a few times. The CDR3 nucleotides are TGTGCCAGCAGCGACGACGGGACCCACGAGCAGTACTTC. Translation gives CASSDDGTHEQYF. The chain carries TRBV25-1 and TRBJ2-7; perhaps D is TRBD1 or TRBD2 (5 bases each). The V and J ends lost 6 bases and 5 bases respectively, with 14 bases between them. CDR1 is MGHDK and CDR2 is SYGVNS in the germline V gene. The CDR3 is 13 amino acids.

This clonotype was seen only a few times. The chain recombines TRBV7-7 with TRBJ2-1; 9 bases map to TRBD1. V shed 1 base, J shed 0 bases, and the junction held 7 bases outside the gene matches. The CDR3 loop spans 18 amino acids. Germline CDR1 SSHAT, CDR2 FNYEAQ (reference sequence). The CDR3 nucleotides read TGTGCCAGCAGCTTAGGGGACAGGGTCGGAAGCTCCTACAATGAGCAGTTCTTC. Its protein product is CASSLGDRVGSSYNEQFF.

J is TRBJ1-5 and V is TRBV2, with D perhaps matching TRBD1 (6 bases). Germline CDR1 and CDR2: SNHLY and FYNNEI. The CDR3 is made up of 15 amino acids. V was pared by 3 bases and J by 2 bases, with 11 bases between. In nucleotides, the CDR3 is TGTGCCAGCAGTGATTTATCAGGGGGCAATCAGCCCCAGCATTTT. Translation: CASSDLSGGNQPQHF. Full variable domain (remainder filled in from reference TRBV2 and TRBJ1-5): EPEVTQTPSHQVTQMGQEVILRCVPISNHLYFYWYRQILGQKVEFLVSFYNNEISEKSEIFDDQFSVERPDGSNFTLKIRSTKLEDSAMYFCASSDLSGGNQPQHFGDGTRLSIL.

Only a few counts were recorded for this clonotype. V is TRBV6-1 and J is TRBJ2-5, with D possibly matching TRBD1 (5 bases). Trimming took 0 bases from V and 7 from J, leaving 15 bases between them. This CDR3 is 15 amino acids long. The germline gives CDR1 MNHNS, CDR2 SASEGT. The CDR3 loop is CASSEADSLWSTQYF. Written as DNA, the CDR3 is TGTGCCAGCAGTGAAGCAGACAGCCTATGGTCGACCCAGTACTTC.

The rearrangement links TRBV7-3 to TRBJ2-1; the D gene is possibly TRBD1 (6 bases). CDR1 and CDR2 from the germline V gene are SGHTA and FQGTGA. This CDR3 region has 16 residues. V was cut by 1 base and J by 0 bases, with 10 bases left in between. The CDR3 nucleotides are TGTGCCAGCAGCTTAATTGGGGGCGGCTCCTACAATGAGCAGTTCTTC. It is translated as CASSLIGGGSYNEQFF.

In its sample, this clonotype was seen a few times. This rearrangement joins TRBV28 to TRBJ2-1; 7 positions match TRBD1. V lost 2 bases, J lost 3 bases, and 4 bases stayed unmatched. The CDR3 loop spans 15 amino acids. CDR1 is MDHEN, CDR2 SYDVKM, per germline. The CDR3 sequence is CASSLAQGLYNEQFF. CDR3 DNA: TGTGCCAGCAGTTTAGCACAGGGGCTCTACAATGAGCAGTTCTTC.

The chain employs TRBV27 and TRBJ2-7, with TRBD1 matching over 7 bases. The CDR3 has 15 amino acids. V trimming: 6 bases; J trimming: 1 base; junction bases outside the gene matches: 9. Germline CDR1 is MNHEY and CDR2 is SMNVEV (reference sequence). The CDR3 DNA reads TGTGCCAGCAGCCTGACAGGGTTAGTGTCCTACGAGCAGTACTTC. This codes for CASSLTGLVSYEQYF.

Only a few counts were recorded for this clonotype. The chain uses TRBV19 and TRBJ1-5; D is perhaps TRBD1 (6 bases). V lost 10 bases and J 3 bases, leaving 19 bases between the germline ends. This CDR3 comprises 15 residues. Germline loops: CDR1 LNHDA, CDR2 SQIVND (reference sequence). This CDR3 is CATARDKGFNQPQHF. In nucleotides, the CDR3 is TGTGCCACCGCCCGGGACAAGGGATTCAATCAGCCCCAGCATTTT.

This clonotype has ten or more counts. The chain has TRBV4-3 and TRBJ2-4, with D possibly being TRBD1 (5 bases). There are 14 residues in the CDR3. The V gene's germline CDR1 is LGHNA and CDR2 YSLEER. Trimming shortened V by 1 base and J by 6 bases, and 10 bases separated the two germline ends. The CDR3 DNA is TGCGCCAGCAGCCAAGGGGGTCAGGGAAACATTCAGTACTTC. Its translation is CASSQGGQGNIQYF.

V gene TRBV29-1 combines with J gene TRBJ2-7; 11 bases are a match to TRBD2. Unmatched junction bases numbered 5, after V lost 5 bases and J lost 2 bases. The CDR3 is made up of 14 amino acids. The germline V gene has CDR1 SQVTM and CDR2 ANQGSEA. CDR3 in DNA: TGCAGCGTTACCACTAGCGGGGGTACCTACGAGCAGTACTTC. Amino acid sequence: CSVTTSGGTYEQYF.

Turning to this clonotype: Relative to the germline gene, one junction end is altered; a read error may explain this. The V and J genes are TRBV3-1 and TRBJ2-2; 8 bases map to TRBD2. Germline V gene data show CDR1 as LGHDT and CDR2 as YNNKEL (reference sequence). CDR3 length equals 18 residues. The DNA for the CDR3 is TGTGCCTGCAGTTTAGGGGCGGGAGCGGGAGCTGGGACCGGGGAGCTGTTTTTT. Its translation: CACSLGAGAGAGTGELFF. Full variable domain (outside the CDR3, taken from reference TRBV3-1 and TRBJ2-2): DTAVSQTPKYLVTQMGNDKSIKCEQNLGHDTMYWYKQDSKKFLKIMFSYNNKELIINETVPNRFSPKSPDKAHLNLHINSLELGDSAVYFCACSLGAGAGAGTGELFFGEGSRLTVL.

This clonotype was seen only a few times. J is TRBJ2-2 and V is TRBV7-9; the match to TRBD1 covers 9 bases. Trimming took 6 bases from V and 9 from J; bases not matched to a gene: 8. The CDR3 sequence is 14 residues long. Germline values: CDR1 SEHNR, CDR2 FQNEAQ (reference sequence). CDR3 nucleotides: TGTGCCAGCAGAGGGACAGGGTCTTTCCGGGAGCTGTTTTTT. Amino acids: CASRGTGSFRELFF.

The rearrangement links TRBV12-3 or TRBV12-4 to TRBJ2-1; 12 bases are a match to TRBD2. The CDR3 contains 15 residues. The V gene end was trimmed by 5 bases and the J gene end by 6 bases; junction bases not matched to a gene: 5. For the CDR3, the DNA is TGTGCCAGCAGTCCGACTAGCGGGGGTATCAATGAGCAGTTCTTC. As protein: CASSPTSGGINEQFF.

A few counts support this clonotype. The chain employs TRBV28 and TRBJ2-1; D tentatively reads TRBD1 or TRBD2 (6 bases each). Germline loops: CDR1 MDHEN, CDR2 SYDVKM. The CDR3 loop spans 16 amino acids. V was cut by 7 bases and J by 0 bases, with 16 bases left in between. The CDR3 region is CASTKGGTSSYNEQFF. The CDR3 region has the DNA TGTGCCAGCACGAAAGGGGGGACGAGCTCCTACAATGAGCAGTTCTTC.

The CDR3 region has the DNA TGCGCCAGCAGCCTCGGACTAGCGATGACTCATGAGCAGTTCTTC. This sequence encodes CASSLGLAMTHEQFF. The V and J genes are TRBV4-3 and TRBJ2-1; the match to TRBD2 covers 9 bases. Germline CDR1 LGHNA, CDR2 YSLEER. The CDR3 sequence is 15 residues long. V shed 4 bases, J shed 8 bases, and the junction held 9 bases outside the gene matches.

This clonotype was found many times. The genes are TRBV11-2 and TRBJ2-1; 8 bases fit TRBD2. V was pared by 0 bases and J by 8 bases, with 12 bases of the junction left unmatched. Germline CDR1 and CDR2: SGHAT and FQNNGV. The CDR3 loop spans 17 amino acids. The CDR3 loop reads CASSLEASGRYVDEQFF. Written as DNA, the CDR3 is TGTGCCAGCAGCTTAGAAGCGAGCGGGAGATACGTCGATGAGCAGTTCTTC.

The CDR3 nucleotides read TGTGCCAGCAGCTTAGGAGTTGCGGGAGTCGCGCTTCGTGATACGCAGTATTTT. It translates to CASSLGVAGVALRDTQYF. The V call is TRBV11-1, the J call TRBJ2-3, with 7 bases that match TRBD2. CDR1 is SGHAT, CDR2 FQDESV, per germline (reference sequence). The CDR3 runs 18 residues. J lost 6 bases, V lost 1 base, and 16 bases had no gene match.